These T cell receptor beta chains were read from a single sample in a study of shared clonotypes between healthy human individuals. TCRdb's table, derived via immunoSEQ multiplex PCR, lists solely in-frame clones and lacks some. The sample shows around 2.1 million clones, 90% to 97% of them seen only once. The sequencing sample was made of naive CD4+ T cells sorted from blood. The receptors stem from a man in his late teens or twenties in good health. CDR3s include the opening cysteine and the closing phenylalanine or tryptophan. The D gene is left open where the match is weak. Clone size appears in some rows only: once, few, many, or a class for an expanded clone.

CDR3nt: TGTGCCGGAGGGTTGGGGCAGCCCCAGCATTTT
CDR3aa: CAGGLGQPQHF
abundance: -
j_gene: TRBJ1-5
d_gene: -
v_gene: TRBV28

CDR3nt: TGCGCCAGCAGGCTAGCGGGATCCTCCTACGAGCAGTACTTC
CDR3aa: CASRLAGSSYEQYF
abundance: -
j_gene: TRBJ2-7
d_gene: TRBD2
v_gene: TRBV10-2

CDR3nt: TGCGCCAGCAGTCCAGTGGGAGGGACTGAAGCTTTCTTT
CDR3aa: CASSPVGGTEAFF
abundance: -
j_gene: TRBJ1-1
d_gene: -
v_gene: TRBV10-2

CDR3nt: TGTGCCTCCCGGACAGGGCAAGGGACTGAAGCTTTCTTT
CDR3aa: CASRTGQGTEAFF
abundance: -
j_gene: TRBJ1-1
d_gene: TRBD1
v_gene: TRBV10-3

CDR3nt: TGCGCCAGCAGCCAAGATGGGACAGGGGCTGGCGAGACCCAGTACTTC
CDR3aa: CASSQDGTGAGETQYF
abundance: -
j_gene: TRBJ2-5
d_gene: TRBD1
v_gene: TRBV4-1

CDR3nt: TGTGCCAGCGTGGGGTACAATGAGCAGTTCTTC
CDR3aa: CASVGYNEQFF
abundance: -
j_gene: TRBJ2-1
d_gene: -
v_gene: TRBV27

CDR3nt: TGTGCCAGCAGCAAACCGGGACAGGGGATGTTCTCTGGGGCCAACGTCCTGACTTTC
CDR3aa: CASSKPGQGMFSGANVLTF
abundance: -
j_gene: TRBJ2-6
d_gene: TRBD1
v_gene: TRBV7-9

CDR3nt: TGTGCCAGCAGCTACAGACAGGGACGGGATGGCTACACCTTC
CDR3aa: CASSYRQGRDGYTF
abundance: -
j_gene: TRBJ1-2
d_gene: TRBD1
v_gene: TRBV11-2

CDR3nt: TGTGCCAGCACCGAAAACAGGGCCCAGGGGGAGCAGTTCTTC
CDR3aa: CASTENRAQGEQFF
abundance: once
j_gene: TRBJ2-1
d_gene: -
v_gene: TRBV2

CDR3nt: TGTGCCAGCAGCCCCCACGTCAGACTAGCGGGTAACACCGGGGAGCTGTTTTTT
CDR3aa: CASSPHVRLAGNTGELFF
abundance: -
j_gene: TRBJ2-2
d_gene: TRBD2
v_gene: TRBV9

CDR3nt: TGTGCCAGCCAGGACAGGGGGATAGAGACCCAGTACTTC
CDR3aa: CASQDRGIETQYF
abundance: once
j_gene: TRBJ2-5
d_gene: TRBD1
v_gene: TRBV5-4

CDR3nt: TGTGCCATCAGTGAGAGGAGCGGGAGTCTTGACGAGCAGTACTTC
CDR3aa: CAISERSGSLDEQYF
abundance: -
j_gene: TRBJ2-7
d_gene: TRBD2
v_gene: TRBV10-3

CDR3nt: TGTGCCATCAGGGACAAGGCAACTAATGAAAAACTGTTTTTT
CDR3aa: CAIRDKATNEKLFF
abundance: -
j_gene: TRBJ1-4
d_gene: -
v_gene: TRBV10-3

CDR3nt: TGTGCCAGCAGTGAGAGGGGGGTTGCTAATGAAAAACTGTTTTTT
CDR3aa: CASSERGVANEKLFF
abundance: -
j_gene: TRBJ1-4
d_gene: -
v_gene: TRBV25-1